The count of the clone carrying this T cell receptor beta chain is one. TCRdb keeps only in-frame clones here, not all; method: immunoSEQ multiplex PCR. The repertoire holds approximately 230,000 clones, with about four fifths as singletons. J lost 9 bases, V lost 5 bases, and 9 bases had no gene match. The CDR3 loop spans 14 amino acids. CDR1 SGHTS and CDR2 YDEGEE come from the germline V gene. This specimen belongs to a study of blood T cell repertoires in COVID-19. This receptor was obtained from a man at least 80 years old with acute or convalescent COVID-19. V gene TRBV5-8 combines with J gene TRBJ2-3; 10 positions agree with TRBD2. The sequenced material came from peripheral blood. The DNA for the CDR3 is TGTGCCAGCAGGGCCAGCGGGGGGGCCTGGACGCAGTATTTT. It translates to CASRASGGAWTQYF.